This T cell receptor beta chain was sequenced in a study of blood T cell repertoires in COVID-19. The CDR3 runs to 15 residues. V lost 5 bases, J lost 1 base, and 5 bases stayed unmatched. Germline CDR1 MNHEY, CDR2 SMNVEV (reference sequence). The table came from immunoSEQ multiplex PCR; TCRdb's copy has only in-frame clones and leaves some out. The sample carries around 300,000 clones, 70% to 90% recorded once. Sequences were obtained from peripheral blood. The V gene is TRBV27, the J gene TRBJ1-1; 9 bases match TRBD1. This receptor was identified in a woman in her seventies with COVID-19, enrolled during active disease. The CDR3 is CASSPGTGPNTEAFF. CDR3 in DNA: TGTGCCAGCAGTCCCGGGACAGGGCCGAACACTGAAGCTTTCTTT.